This T cell receptor beta chain was documented in a study of T cell changes during pregnancy in multiple sclerosis. Germline V gives CDR1 SGHVS, CDR2 FQNEAQ. The CDR3 spans 18 residues. V lost 0 bases to trimming and J lost 3 bases; unmatched junction nucleotides: 14. Some clones are missing from TCRdb's copy, which holds only in-frame ones; the method was immunoSEQ multiplex PCR. The table lists some 80,000 clones, roughly 90% of them singletons, with 0.9% in the top ten. Here the sequenced sample was peripheral blood, taken in the first trimester of pregnancy. The clonotype comes from a female donor in good health, enrolled as a control in a pregnancy study. The rearrangement joins TRBV7-8 to TRBJ2-7; 7 positions agree with TRBD2. CDR3 in amino acids: CASSLALAAPTLGYEQYF. For the CDR3, the DNA is TGTGCCAGCAGCTTAGCGCTAGCGGCTCCCACATTGGGCTACGAGCAGTACTTC.